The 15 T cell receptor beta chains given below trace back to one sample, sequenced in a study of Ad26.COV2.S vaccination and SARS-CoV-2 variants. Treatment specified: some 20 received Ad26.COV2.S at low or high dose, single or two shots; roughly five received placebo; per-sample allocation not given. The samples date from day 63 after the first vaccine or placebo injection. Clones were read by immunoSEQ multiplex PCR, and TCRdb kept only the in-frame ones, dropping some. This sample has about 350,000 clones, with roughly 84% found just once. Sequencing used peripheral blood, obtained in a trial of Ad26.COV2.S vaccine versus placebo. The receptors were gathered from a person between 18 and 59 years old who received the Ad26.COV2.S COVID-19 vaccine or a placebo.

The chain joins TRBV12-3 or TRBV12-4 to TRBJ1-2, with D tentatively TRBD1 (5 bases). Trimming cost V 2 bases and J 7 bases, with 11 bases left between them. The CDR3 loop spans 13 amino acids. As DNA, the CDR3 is TGTGCCAGCAGTTTAATCAGGGAGTCTGGCTACACCTTC. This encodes CASSLIRESGYTF.

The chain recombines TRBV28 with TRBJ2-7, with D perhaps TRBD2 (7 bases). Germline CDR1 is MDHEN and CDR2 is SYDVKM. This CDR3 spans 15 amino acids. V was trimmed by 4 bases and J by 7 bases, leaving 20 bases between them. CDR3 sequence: CASSYRVGGKKEQYF. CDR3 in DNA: TGTGCCAGCAGTTACAGGGTGGGGGGGAAAAAGGAGCAGTACTTC. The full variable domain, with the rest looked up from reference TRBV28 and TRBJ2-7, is DVKVTQSSRYLVKRTGEKVFLECVQDMDHENMFWYRQDPGLGLRLIYFSYDVKMKEKGDIPEGYSVSREKKERFSLILESASTNQTSMYLCASSYRVGGKKEQYFGPGTRLTVT.

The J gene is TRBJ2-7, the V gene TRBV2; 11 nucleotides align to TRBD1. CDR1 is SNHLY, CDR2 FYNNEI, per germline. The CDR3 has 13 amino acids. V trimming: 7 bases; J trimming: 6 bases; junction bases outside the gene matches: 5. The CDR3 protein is CASNGQGAGEQYF. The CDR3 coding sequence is TGTGCCAGCAACGGACAGGGGGCTGGCGAGCAGTACTTC.

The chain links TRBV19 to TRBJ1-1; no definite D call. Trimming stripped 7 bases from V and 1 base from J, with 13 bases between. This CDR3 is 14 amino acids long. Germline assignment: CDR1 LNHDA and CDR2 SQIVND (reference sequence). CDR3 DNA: TGTGCCAGTAACCCGAGGACGTGGAACACTGAAGCTTTCTTT. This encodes CASNPRTWNTEAFF.

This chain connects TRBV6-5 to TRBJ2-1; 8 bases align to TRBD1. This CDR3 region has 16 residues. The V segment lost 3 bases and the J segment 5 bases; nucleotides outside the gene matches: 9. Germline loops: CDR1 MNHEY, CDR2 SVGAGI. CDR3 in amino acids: CASSYRGTGPNNEQFF. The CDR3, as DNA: TGTGCCAGCAGTTATCGAGGGACAGGCCCCAACAATGAGCAGTTCTTC.

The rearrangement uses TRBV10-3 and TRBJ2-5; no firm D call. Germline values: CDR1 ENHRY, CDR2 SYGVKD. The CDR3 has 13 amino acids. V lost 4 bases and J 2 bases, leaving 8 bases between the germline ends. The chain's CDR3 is CAISGHLQETQYF. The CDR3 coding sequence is TGTGCCATCAGTGGACACCTACAAGAGACCCAGTACTTC.

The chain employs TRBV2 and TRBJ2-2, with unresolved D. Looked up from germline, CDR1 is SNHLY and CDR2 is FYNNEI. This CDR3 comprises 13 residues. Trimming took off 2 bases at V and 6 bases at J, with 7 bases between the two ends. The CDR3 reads CASSEQLAGELFF. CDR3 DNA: TGTGCCAGCAGTGAACAATTAGCCGGGGAGCTGTTTTTT.

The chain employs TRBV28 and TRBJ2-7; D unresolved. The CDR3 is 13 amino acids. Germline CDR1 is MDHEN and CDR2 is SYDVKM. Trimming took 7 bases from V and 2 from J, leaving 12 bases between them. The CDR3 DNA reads TGTGCCAGCACTCGAACGAACACCTACGAGCAGTACTTC. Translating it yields CASTRTNTYEQYF.

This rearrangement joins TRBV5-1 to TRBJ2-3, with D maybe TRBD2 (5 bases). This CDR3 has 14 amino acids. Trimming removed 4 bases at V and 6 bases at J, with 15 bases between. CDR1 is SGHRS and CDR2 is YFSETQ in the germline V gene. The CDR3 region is CASSGRVGMDTQYF. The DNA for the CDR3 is TGCGCCAGCAGCGGGCGGGTCGGGATGGATACGCAGTATTTT.

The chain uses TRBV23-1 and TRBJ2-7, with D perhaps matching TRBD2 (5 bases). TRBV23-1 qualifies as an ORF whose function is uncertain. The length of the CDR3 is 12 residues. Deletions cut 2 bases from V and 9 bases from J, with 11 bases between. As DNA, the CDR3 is TGCGCCAGCAGTCAACCCCGGGCGGGGCAGTACTTC. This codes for CASSQPRAGQYF.

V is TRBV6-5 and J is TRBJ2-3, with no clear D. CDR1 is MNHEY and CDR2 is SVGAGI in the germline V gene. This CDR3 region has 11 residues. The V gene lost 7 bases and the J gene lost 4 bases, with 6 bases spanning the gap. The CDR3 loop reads CASTNSDTQYF. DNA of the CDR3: TGTGCCAGCACTAACTCAGATACGCAGTATTTT.

CDR3 DNA: TGTGCCTCCCTAAGGGGTGATACGCAGTATTTT. This translates into CASLRGDTQYF. The chain uses TRBV7-2 and TRBJ2-3, with a weak D call TRBD1 (5 bases). The CDR3 length is 11 residues. The V end lost 11 bases, the J end lost 6 bases, and 12 bases lay between the germline ends. Germline CDR1 SGHTA, CDR2 FQGNSA.

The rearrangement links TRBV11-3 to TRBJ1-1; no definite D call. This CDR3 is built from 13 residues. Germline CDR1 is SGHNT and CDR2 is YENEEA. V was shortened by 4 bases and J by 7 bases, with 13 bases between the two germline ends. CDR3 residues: CASSSGRFSEAFF. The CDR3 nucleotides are TGTGCCAGCAGCTCGGGAAGATTTAGTGAAGCTTTCTTT. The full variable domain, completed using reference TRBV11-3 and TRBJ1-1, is EAGVVQSPRYKIIEKKQPVAFWCNPISGHNTLYWYLQNLGQGPELLIRYENEEAVDDSQLPKDRFSAERLKGVDSTLKIQPAELGDSAVYLCASSSGRFSEAFFGQGTRLTVV.

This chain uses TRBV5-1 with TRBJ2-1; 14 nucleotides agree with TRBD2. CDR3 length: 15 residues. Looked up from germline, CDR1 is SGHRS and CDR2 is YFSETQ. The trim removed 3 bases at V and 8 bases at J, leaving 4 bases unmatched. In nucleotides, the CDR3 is TGCGCCAGCAGCTGGACTAGCGGGGGGTTAGATGAGCAGTTCTTC. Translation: CASSWTSGGLDEQFF.

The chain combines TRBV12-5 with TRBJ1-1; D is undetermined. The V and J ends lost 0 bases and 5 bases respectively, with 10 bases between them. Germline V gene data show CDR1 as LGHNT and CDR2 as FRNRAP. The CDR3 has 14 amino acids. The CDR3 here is CASGLVLGGTEAFF. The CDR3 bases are TGTGCTAGTGGTTTGGTACTAGGAGGAACTGAAGCTTTCTTT.